Below are 25 T cell receptor beta chains sequenced from a single sample in a study of CD8 T cells in Susac syndrome. cDNA came from 0.5 to 1 ug RNA primed by random hexamers. TCRdb recomputed calls from the immunoSEQ multiplex PCR reads with MiXCR, one row per CDR3 protein. There are over 150,000 distinct CDR3 sequences in the sample; around 93% occur only once, and roughly 0.1% lies in the top ten. Sequences were obtained from CD4+ T cells from PBMCs. The receptors shown here come from a human donor with multiple sclerosis.

The rearrangement links TRBV5-8 to TRBJ2-1; weak D call: TRBD2 (6 bases). V was cut by 5 bases and J by 3 bases, with 12 bases left in between. CDR3 size: 14 residues. The germline CDR1 and CDR2 sequences are SGHTS and YDEGEE. This CDR3 is CASSTTGGYNEQFF. CDR3 DNA sequence: TGTGCCAGCAGTACTACCGGGGGCTACAATGAGCAGTTCTTC.

The V call is TRBV7-2, the J call TRBJ2-7, with D unclear. The CDR3 is 15 amino acids. Trimming pared 5 bases from V and 3 bases from J, leaving 17 bases between. In germline, CDR1 is SGHTA, CDR2 FQGNSA. DNA of the CDR3: TGTGCCAGCAGCCGAGGTCTGGTCATGGGCTACGAGCAGTACTTC. Protein sequence: CASSRGLVMGYEQYF.

The chain is built from TRBV18 and TRBJ2-1, with TRBD1 matching over 10 bases. The CDR3 length is 17 residues. CDR1 is KGHSH and CDR2 is LQKENI in the germline V gene. The trim removed 0 bases at V and 7 bases at J, leaving 9 bases unmatched. CDR3 bases: TGTGCCAGCTCACCACCTTCCCTCCGGGACAGGGGTAATGAGCAGTTCTTC. Translating gives CASSPPSLRDRGNEQFF. The variable domain in full, with the rest retrieved from reference TRBV18 and TRBJ2-1, is NAGVMQNPRHLVRRRGQEARLRCSPMKGHSHVYWYRQLPEEGLKFMVYLQKENIIDESGMPKERFSAEFPKEGPSILRIQQVVRGDSAAYFCASSPPSLRDRGNEQFFGPGTRLTVL.

This clonotype was observed a single time. This sequence joins TRBV27 and TRBJ2-1; D gene ambiguous. The V end lost 5 bases, the J end lost 10 bases, and 18 bases lay between the germline ends. This CDR3 is built from 14 residues. CDR1 MNHEY and CDR2 SMNVEV come from the germline V gene (reference sequence). CDR3 in DNA: TGTGCCAGCAGTCCTGGGATTGGTTCGATAGAGCAGTTCTTC. It encodes CASSPGIGSIEQFF.

The CDR3 DNA follows: TGTGCCAGCAGCTTAGTTAGGGGAAAAAGAGCCAAAAACATTCAGTACTTC. It is translated as CASSLVRGKRAKNIQYF. V and J are TRBV11-2 and TRBJ2-4; maybe TRBD1 (5 bases). This CDR3 contains 17 residues. Germline lookup yields CDR1 SGHAT and CDR2 FQNNGV. The V end lost 1 base, the J end lost 0 bases, and 13 bases lay between the germline ends. Drawing the rest from reference TRBV11-2 and TRBJ2-4, the complete variable domain is EAGVAQSPRYKIIEKRQSVAFWCNPISGHATLYWYQQILGQGPKLLIQFQNNGVVDDSQLPKDRFSAERLKGVDSTLKIQPAKLEDSAVYLCASSLVRGKRAKNIQYFGAGTRLSVL.

The gene calls are TRBV20-1 and TRBJ2-7; possibly TRBD2 for D (7 bases). Germline V gene sequence: CDR1 DFQATT, CDR2 SNEGSKA (reference sequence). Deletions cut 3 bases from V and 2 bases from J, with 11 bases between. This CDR3 is built from 13 residues. The CDR3 loop reads CSASGGPTYEQYF. Written as DNA, the CDR3 is TGCAGTGCTAGCGGGGGGCCAACCTACGAGCAGTACTTC.

The rearrangement uses TRBV7-9 and TRBJ1-6; 9 bases are shared with TRBD1. V lost 10 bases and J lost 6; bases outside the gene matches: 7. Germline lookup yields CDR1 SEHNR and CDR2 FQNEAQ (reference sequence). The CDR3 totals 14 residues. CDR3 nucleotide sequence: TGTGCCATCCGGACAGGGGCCCCTAATTCACCCCTCCACTTT. This translates into CAIRTGAPNSPLHF.

This chain connects TRBV5-1 to TRBJ2-2, with unresolved D. The CDR3 covers 15 residues. V lost 2 bases and J 0 bases, leaving 8 bases between the germline ends. Germline V gene sequence: CDR1 SGHRS, CDR2 YFSETQ. CDR3 amino acids: CASSFPGSNTGELFF. CDR3 nucleotides: TGCGCCAGCAGCTTCCCAGGATCGAACACCGGGGAGCTGTTTTTT.

This sequence joins TRBV6-6 and TRBJ2-7; 7 nucleotides match TRBD2. CDR3 length: 15 residues. The germline gives CDR1 MNHNY, CDR2 SVGAGI (reference sequence). Trimming cost V 4 bases and J 2 bases; bases outside gene matches: 8. The CDR3 is CASSLSGGGTYEQYF. The CDR3 region has the DNA TGTGCCAGCAGTTTATCGGGGGGAGGAACCTACGAGCAGTACTTC.

V usage is TRBV24-1 and J usage is TRBJ2-2; D not certain. This CDR3 spans 14 amino acids. Trimming removed 3 bases from V and 2 bases from J, with 6 bases in between. Germline V CDR1 and CDR2: KGHDR, SFDVKD. CDR3 region: CATSDNLNTGELFF. DNA of the CDR3: TGTGCCACCAGTGATAACTTAAACACCGGGGAGCTGTTTTTT.

The rearrangement uses TRBV19 and TRBJ1-1; a possible D gene is TRBD1 (5 bases). Germline CDR1 reads LNHDA; CDR2 reads SQIVND (reference sequence). V lost 2 bases and J lost 5, with 15 bases in between. This CDR3 contains 15 residues. CDR3 bases: TGTGCCAGTAGTATACCTCGGCAGGGTGGTACTGAAGCTTTCTTT. This translates into CASSIPRQGGTEAFF.

This chain connects TRBV5-6 to TRBJ2-7, with 7 nucleotides matching TRBD1. The CDR3 contains 14 residues. Germline assignment: CDR1 SGHDT and CDR2 YYEEEE. The J segment lost 4 bases and the V segment lost 0 bases, leaving 4 bases of the junction unmatched. CDR3 nucleotide sequence: TGTGCCAGCAGCTTGGGACAGGGCCTTTACGAGCAGTACTTC. Amino acids: CASSLGQGLYEQYF. The full variable domain, in which reference TRBV5-6 and TRBJ2-7 provide the parts outside the CDR3, is DAGVTQSPTHLIKTRGQQVTLRCSPKSGHDTVSWYQQALGQGPQFIFQYYEEEERQRGNFPDRFSGHQFPNYSSELNVNALLLGDSALYLCASSLGQGLYEQYFGPGTRLTVT.

The chain recombines TRBV6-5 with TRBJ1-1; no clear D gene. This CDR3 has 13 amino acids. Trimming took 6 bases from V and 1 from J, leaving 9 bases between them. In germline, CDR1 is MNHEY, CDR2 SVGAGI. DNA for the CDR3: TGTGCCAGCAGCCAGCAGTCGAACACTGAAGCTTTCTTT. Translation gives CASSQQSNTEAFF.

This chain links TRBV7-9 with TRBJ1-1; unclear D gene. The length of the CDR3 is 12 residues. V was pared by 7 bases and J by 3 bases, with 9 bases between. Germline V gene data show CDR1 as SEHNR and CDR2 as FQNEAQ (reference sequence). CDR3 loop: CASTMADTEAFF. The CDR3 DNA follows: TGTGCCAGCACTATGGCCGACACTGAAGCTTTCTTT.

The chain couples TRBV6-1 to TRBJ2-2, with D hard to call. The V end lost 7 bases, the J end lost 7 bases, and 13 bases lay between the germline ends. Germline values: CDR1 MNHNS, CDR2 SASEGT. This CDR3 has 13 residues. CDR3 sequence reads: CASIRLYDGELFF. The DNA of the CDR3 is TGTGCCAGCATTCGGCTATATGACGGGGAGCTGTTTTTT.

The chain combines TRBV9 with TRBJ1-1; D is uncertain. Germline CDR1 SGDLS, CDR2 YYNGEE. With 0 bases removed from V and 11 bases from J, the gap between germline ends came to 14 bases. CDR3 length equals 13 residues. This chain's CDR3 is CASSVVGAGEAFF. CDR3 nucleotide sequence: TGTGCCAGCAGCGTAGTGGGAGCCGGGGAGGCTTTCTTT.

The V gene is TRBV4-1, the J gene TRBJ1-6; the D is unclear. V was trimmed by 0 bases and J by 9 bases, leaving 9 bases between them. The CDR3 loop spans 14 amino acids. Germline CDR1 and CDR2: MGHRA and YSYEKL. The CDR3 protein is CASSQDRVVSPLHF. CDR3 DNA sequence: TGCGCCAGCAGCCAAGATCGGGTGGTTTCACCCCTCCACTTT.

The chain carries TRBV6-5 and TRBJ1-2; TRBD1 agrees at 8 bases. The CDR3 has 11 amino acids. V gave up 7 bases and J gave up 7 bases; unmatched junction bases: 2. The germline V gene has CDR1 MNHEY and CDR2 SVGAGI. As DNA, the CDR3 is TGTGCCAGCAACGACAGGGGTGGCTACACCTTC. This encodes CASNDRGGYTF.

The chain recombines TRBV5-4 with TRBJ1-5; D ambiguous. With 0 bases removed from V and 6 bases from J, the gap between germline ends came to 7 bases. Germline V gives CDR1 SGHNT, CDR2 YYREEE (reference sequence). The length of the CDR3 is 13 residues. CDR3 protein: CASSLEGSQPQHF. For the CDR3, the DNA is TGTGCCAGCAGCTTGGAAGGGAGTCAGCCCCAGCATTTT. The full variable domain, its missing parts supplied by reference TRBV5-4 and TRBJ1-5, is ETGVTQSPTHLIKTRGQQVTLRCSSQSGHNTVSWYQQALGQGPQFIFQYYREEENGRGNFPPRFSGLQFPNYSSELNVNALELDDSALYLCASSLEGSQPQHFGDGTRLSIL.

The chain employs TRBV5-4 and TRBJ2-1; no clear D gene. CDR1 and CDR2 from the germline V gene are SGHNT and YYREEE (reference sequence). The CDR3 sequence is 15 residues long. Trimming removed 5 bases from V and 0 bases from J, with 12 bases in between. DNA of the CDR3: TGTGCCAGCAGTGGCCAGCGCAGCTCCTACAATGAGCAGTTCTTC. It yields the protein CASSGQRSSYNEQFF.

The V and J genes are TRBV14 and TRBJ2-1, with 9 bases that match TRBD2. CDR3 length: 14 amino acids. The junction had 11 bases not matched to a gene; V was cut back by 8 bases and J by 9 bases. In germline, CDR1 is SGHDN, CDR2 FVKESK. CDR3 in DNA: TGTGCCAGCGGAAGAGCTAGCGGGGCGGGTGAGCAGTTCTTC. It codes for CASGRASGAGEQFF.

The J gene is TRBJ2-1, the V gene TRBV5-6; TRBD2 aligns across 7 bases. In germline, CDR1 is SGHDT, CDR2 YYEEEE. The V and J ends lost 4 bases and 10 bases, in that order; junction bases with no gene match: 11. The CDR3 contains 14 residues. CDR3 region: CASSPVGGGREQFF. In nucleotides, the CDR3 is TGTGCCAGCAGCCCGGTTGGGGGAGGGCGAGAGCAGTTCTTC.

The chain links TRBV28 to TRBJ1-4; 8 bases line up with TRBD1. The V and J ends lost 6 bases and 8 bases, in that order; junction bases with no gene match: 2. Germline V gene lookup returns CDR1 MDHEN and CDR2 SYDVKM. This CDR3 has 12 amino acids. The CDR3 spells CASRRTGEKLFF. The CDR3 DNA reads as TGTGCCAGCAGAAGGACAGGGGAAAAACTGTTTTTT.

This clonotype was picked up one time. The V call is TRBV19, the J call TRBJ2-1; D tentatively fits TRBD1 or TRBD2 (6 bases each). The CDR3 covers 15 residues. V shed 6 bases and J shed 6 bases, with 18 bases lying between them. Germline V gene data show CDR1 as LNHDA and CDR2 as SQIVND (reference sequence). The CDR3 nucleotides read TGTGCCAGTAGCAGCCTCATCGGGGGCCGCAATGAGCAGTTCTTC. It codes for CASSSLIGGRNEQFF.

The chain has TRBV5-6 and TRBJ2-7, with D uncertain. The CDR3 spans 14 residues. Germline CDR1 and CDR2: SGHDT and YYEEEE. V was pared by 4 bases and J by 5 bases, with 16 bases between. CDR3 amino acids: CASSGLGSIHEQYF. The CDR3 coding sequence is TGTGCCAGCAGCGGGCTAGGGTCAATCCACGAGCAGTACTTC. Based on the CDR3 plus reference TRBV5-6 and TRBJ2-7, the full variable domain is DAGVTQSPTHLIKTRGQQVTLRCSPKSGHDTVSWYQQALGQGPQFIFQYYEEEERQRGNFPDRFSGHQFPNYSSELNVNALLLGDSALYLCASSGLGSIHEQYFGPGTRLTVT.